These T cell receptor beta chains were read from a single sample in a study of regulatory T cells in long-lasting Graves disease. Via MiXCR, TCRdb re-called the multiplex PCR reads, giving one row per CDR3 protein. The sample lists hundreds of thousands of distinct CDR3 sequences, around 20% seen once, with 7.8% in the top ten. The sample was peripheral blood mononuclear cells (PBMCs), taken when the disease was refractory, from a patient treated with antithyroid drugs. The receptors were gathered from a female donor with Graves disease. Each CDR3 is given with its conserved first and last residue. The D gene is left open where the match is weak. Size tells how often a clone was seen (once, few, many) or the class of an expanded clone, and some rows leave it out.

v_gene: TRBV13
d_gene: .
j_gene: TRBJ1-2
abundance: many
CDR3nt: TGTGCCAGCAGCTTGGTCAGGGACACTTCCTATGGCTACACCTTC
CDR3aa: CASSLVRDTSYGYTF

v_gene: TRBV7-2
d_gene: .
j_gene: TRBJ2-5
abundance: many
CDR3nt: TGTGCCAGCAGCTTACTTACAGCCGGCCAGTACTTC
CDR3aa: CASSLLTAGQYF

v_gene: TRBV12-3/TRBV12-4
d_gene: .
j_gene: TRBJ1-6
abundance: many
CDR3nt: TGTGCCAGCAGTTTACGTTCTGGGACTAATAATTCACCCCTCCACTTT
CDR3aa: CASSLRSGTNNSPLHF

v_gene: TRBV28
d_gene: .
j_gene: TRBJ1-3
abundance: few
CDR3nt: TGTGCCAGCAGTTTATTGCTCCACCCGGGAAACACCATATATTTT
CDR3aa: CASSLLLHPGNTIYF

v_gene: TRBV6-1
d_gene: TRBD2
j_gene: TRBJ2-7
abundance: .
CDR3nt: TGTGCCAGCGCAGGGACTAGCGGGATCCCCGAGCAGTACTTC
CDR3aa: CASAGTSGIPEQYF

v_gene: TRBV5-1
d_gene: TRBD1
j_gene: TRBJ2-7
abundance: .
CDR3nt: TGCGCCAGCAGCCCATTGGACAGGTCCTACGAGCAGTACTTC
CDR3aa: CASSPLDRSYEQYF

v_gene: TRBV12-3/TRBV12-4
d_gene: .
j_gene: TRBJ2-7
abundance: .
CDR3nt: TGTGCCAGCAGACCCCCGTCGTTAAGGAACTACGAGCAGTACTTC
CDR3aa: CASRPPSLRNYEQYF

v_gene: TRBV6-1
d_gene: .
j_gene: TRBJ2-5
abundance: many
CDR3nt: TGTGCCAGCAAGGGGTACCAAGAGACCCAGTACTTC
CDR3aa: CASKGYQETQYF

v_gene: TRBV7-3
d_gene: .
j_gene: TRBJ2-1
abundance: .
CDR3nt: TGTGCCAGCAGCCCCGCAGGACTCAGTGAGCAGTTCTTC
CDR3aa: CASSPAGLSEQFF

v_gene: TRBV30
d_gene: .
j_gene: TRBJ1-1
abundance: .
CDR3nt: TGTGCCTGGAGCCTCGACAGTAACACTGAAGCTTTCTTT
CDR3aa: CAWSLDSNTEAFF

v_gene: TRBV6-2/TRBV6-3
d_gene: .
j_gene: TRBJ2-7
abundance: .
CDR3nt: TGTGCCGGCAGTCGCCAGGTGGTGTACGAGCAGTACTTC
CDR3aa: CAGSRQVVYEQYF

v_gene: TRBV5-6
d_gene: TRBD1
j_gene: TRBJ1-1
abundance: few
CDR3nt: TGTGCCAGCAGCGGGTTCGGACAGGGAGGGAATGGTGAAGCTTTCTTT
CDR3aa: CASSGFGQGGNGEAFF

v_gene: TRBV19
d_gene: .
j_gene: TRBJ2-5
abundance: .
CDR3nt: TGTGCTGCCTCACCGGGGGAGACCCAGTACTTC
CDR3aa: CAASPGETQYF

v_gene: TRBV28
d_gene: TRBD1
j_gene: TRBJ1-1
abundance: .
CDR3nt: TGTGCCAGCGGCACAGGGGATTTTAGCTTGAACACTGAAGCTTTCTTT
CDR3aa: CASGTGDFSLNTEAFF

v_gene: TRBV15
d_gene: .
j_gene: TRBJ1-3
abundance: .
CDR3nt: TGTGCCACCAGCAGAGACCTCCGAGATTCTGGAAACACCATATATTTT
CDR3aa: CATSRDLRDSGNTIYF

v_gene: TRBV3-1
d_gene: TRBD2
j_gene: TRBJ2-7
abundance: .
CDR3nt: TGTGCCAGCAGTCAACCCCTAGCGGGAGTGGGGGAGCAGTACTTC
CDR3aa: CASSQPLAGVGEQYF

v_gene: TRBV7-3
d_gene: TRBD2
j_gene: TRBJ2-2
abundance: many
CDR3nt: TGTGCCAGCAGCTTAACGGGAGCGGGAGTTACCGGGGAGCTGTTTTTT
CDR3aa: CASSLTGAGVTGELFF

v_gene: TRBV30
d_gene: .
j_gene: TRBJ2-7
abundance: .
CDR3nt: TGTGCCTGGAGTTTGGAGTTAGCCTACGAGCAGTACTTC
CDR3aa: CAWSLELAYEQYF

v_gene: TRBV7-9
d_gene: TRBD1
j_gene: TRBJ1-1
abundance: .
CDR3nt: TGTGCCAGCAGCTCACAGGGGAATCCTGAAGCTTTCTTT
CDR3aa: CASSSQGNPEAFF

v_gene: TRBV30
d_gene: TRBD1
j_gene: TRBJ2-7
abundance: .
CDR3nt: TGTGCCTGGAGTAGTACGGGACAGGGCTACGAGCAGTACTTC
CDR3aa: CAWSSTGQGYEQYF

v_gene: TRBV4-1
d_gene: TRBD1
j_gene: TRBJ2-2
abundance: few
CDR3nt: TGCGCCAGCAGCCAAGTGCTACACAGGGGTACCGGGGAGCTGTTTTTT
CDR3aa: CASSQVLHRGTGELFF

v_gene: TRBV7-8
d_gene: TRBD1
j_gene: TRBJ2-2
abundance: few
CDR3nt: TGTGCCAGCAGCTTAGTTGCAGGGGGTAGAGGGGAGCTGTTTTTT
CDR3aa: CASSLVAGGRGELFF

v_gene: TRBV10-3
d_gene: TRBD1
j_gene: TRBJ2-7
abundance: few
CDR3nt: TGTGCCGTCCGGGACAGGGGTAGTAGCGCCTACGAGCAGTACTTC
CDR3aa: CAVRDRGSSAYEQYF

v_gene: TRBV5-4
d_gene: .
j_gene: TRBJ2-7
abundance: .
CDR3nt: TGCGCCAGCAGCCCTGGGCCCCAGTCGGACGAGCAGTACTTC
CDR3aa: CASSPGPQSDEQYF

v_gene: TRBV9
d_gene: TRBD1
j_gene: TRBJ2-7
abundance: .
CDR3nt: TGTGCCAGCAGCCCACTCTCTCGACAGGGGTACTACGAGCAGTACTTC
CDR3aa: CASSPLSRQGYYEQYF